This T cell receptor beta chain was identified during a study of T cells in Graves' hyperthyroidism and ophthalmopathy. Across the whole study: Staff took peripheral blood when the initial diagnosis was made, before any treatment began.

RNA transcripts gave rise to amplified TCR beta CDR3 regions. The HTBI primer set was used in a first-round RT-PCR of the TCR CDR3. TCRdb passed the multiplex PCR reads through MiXCR, listing each CDR3 protein once. This table holds approximately 400,000 distinct CDR3 sequences, under 15% found once. Germline-derived CDR1 and CDR2 are SGDLS and YYNGEE. The CDR3 sequence is 13 residues long. With 4 bases removed from V and 7 bases from J, the gap between germline ends came to 15 bases. No progression to ophthalmopathy during 18 months of follow-up defined stable disease. Only a few counts were recorded for this clonotype.

The sample comprised blood. V and J are TRBV9 and TRBJ2-7; possible D gene TRBD2, 6 bases. The TCR comes from a woman in her twenties or thirties with Graves' hyperthyroidism. CDR3 coding DNA: TGTGCCAGCAGCCGGACGGTGGCGGGGGAGCAGTACTTC. This sequence encodes CASSRTVAGEQYF.